These T cell receptor beta chains were read from a single sample in a study of Ad26.COV2.S vaccination and SARS-CoV-2 variants. The method was immunoSEQ multiplex PCR; TCRdb's version includes in-frame clones alone and lacks a portion of them. Here the sample spans roughly 400,000 clones, 90% being singletons. This specimen consisted of peripheral blood, obtained in a trial of Ad26.COV2.S vaccine versus placebo. These receptors were collected from a person between 18 and 60 years old who received the Ad26.COV2.S COVID-19 vaccine or a placebo. Both conserved end residues are part of each CDR3. D genes are given only for firm matches. Clone size is stated in some rows and not others, as once, few, many or a class when expanded.

TRBJ2-1	once	TRBD1	TRBV27	TGTGCCAGCTGGACAGGGGGGCATGAGCAGTTCTTC	CASWTGGHEQFF
TRBJ2-7	NA	TRBD2	TRBV13	TGTGCCAGCAGCTTAGAAAGCGATAGCGGGAAGGAGCAGTACTTC	CASSLESDSGKEQYF
TRBJ2-2	NA	NA	TRBV7-2	TGTGCCAGCAGCCTCGGTGGACACACCGGGGAGCTGTTTTTT	CASSLGGHTGELFF
TRBJ2-7	once	TRBD1	TRBV29-1	TGCAGCGTTGGACAGGGGGCAGGATACGAGCAGTACTTC	CSVGQGAGYEQYF
TRBJ2-2	NA	NA	TRBV7-9	TGTGCCAGCAGCTTAGCGATGAACACCGGGGAGCTGTTTTTT	CASSLAMNTGELFF
TRBJ2-5	NA	NA	TRBV6-5	TGTGCCAGCAGTTACTCTGGGGGGAGCGGGGAGACCCAGTACTTC	CASSYSGGSGETQYF
TRBJ2-7	NA	TRBD2	TRBV6-2/TRBV6-3	TGTGCCAGCAGTTACTCCCGGGGGGGCTCCTACGAGCAGTACTTC	CASSYSRGGSYEQYF
TRBJ2-6	NA	NA	TRBV28	TGTGCCAGCATTACACGCAGGGGATCTGGGGCCAACGTCCTGACTTTC	CASITRRGSGANVLTF
TRBJ1-5	NA	NA	TRBV6-2/TRBV6-3	TGTGCCAGCAGTTCCTCGCGGGGCCATAGCAATCAGCCCCAGCATTTT	CASSSSRGHSNQPQHF
TRBJ1-5	NA	TRBD1	TRBV7-2	TGTGCCAGCAGCTCACAGGGGTATAGCAATCAGCCCCAGCATTTT	CASSSQGYSNQPQHF
TRBJ2-1	NA	NA	TRBV13	TGTGCCAGCAGCTTAGGACGGGGCTCCTACAATGAGCAGTTCTTC	CASSLGRGSYNEQFF
TRBJ2-7	NA	TRBD1	TRBV9	TGTGCCAGCAGCCTCGGACAGGGGCCCTACGAGCAGTACTTC	CASSLGQGPYEQYF
TRBJ1-6	NA	NA	TRBV9	TGTGCCAGCAGCGTAGGGGGGAACCCATATAATTCACCCCTCCACTTT	CASSVGGNPYNSPLHF
TRBJ2-3	NA	TRBD2	TRBV3-1/TRBV3-2	TGTGCCAGCAGCCAATTGCGGGAGGGCCCAGATACGCAGTATTTT	CASSQLREGPDTQYF
TRBJ2-3	NA	NA	TRBV29-1	TGCAGCGTTGAAGCACCCAGGGGCCGGGGGATTCTTCGGGATACGCAGTATTTT	CSVEAPRGRGILRDTQYF
TRBJ2-7	NA	TRBD1	TRBV9	TGTGCCAGCAGCGTAGGGGCAGGGGGTGGGTACGAGCAGTACTTC	CASSVGAGGGYEQYF
TRBJ2-7	NA	NA	TRBV11-2	TGTGCCAGCAGCTTAATTCAGGGGAACTACGAGCAGTACTTC	CASSLIQGNYEQYF
TRBJ2-1	NA	NA	TRBV15	TGTGCCACCAGCAGATCACAGGGACGGCAGTTCTTC	CATSRSQGRQFF
TRBJ1-5	NA	TRBD1	TRBV3-1/TRBV3-2	TGTGCCAGCAGCCCGCAACGGGACAGGGAAAATAGCAATCAGCCCCAGCATTTT	CASSPQRDRENSNQPQHF
TRBJ2-1	few	TRBD1	TRBV4-2	TGTGCCAGCAGCCGCGGGACAGGGTACAATGAGCAGTTCTTC	CASSRGTGYNEQFF
TRBJ1-4	NA	NA	TRBV27	TGTGCCAGCAGTCCAGGGGTAGGGGAAAAACTGTTTTTT	CASSPGVGEKLFF
TRBJ1-1	NA	TRBD1	TRBV5-1	TGCGCCAGCAGCTTGGATACAGGGGGGAACACTGAAGCTTTCTTT	CASSLDTGGNTEAFF
TRBJ2-1	NA	NA	TRBV7-9	TGTGCCAGCAGCTTAGCCCTCTCCGGGAACCAGCAGTTCTTC	CASSLALSGNQQFF
TRBJ1-2	NA	NA	TRBV7-2	TGTGCCAGCAGCTTAATCGGGGAACGGGGCTACACCTTC	CASSLIGERGYTF
TRBJ2-1	once	TRBD1	TRBV18	TGTGCCAGCTCACCTCTCCGGGACAGCTACAATGAGCAGTTCTTC	CASSPLRDSYNEQFF
TRBJ1-5	NA	NA	TRBV6-4	TGTGCCAGCAGCGGAGAGGAGGGCCAGCCCCAGCATTTT	CASSGEEGQPQHF
TRBJ2-5	NA	TRBD2	TRBV5-3	TGTGCCAGAAGCTTGAGGACTAGCGGGAGCGATTACCAAGAGACCCAGTACTTC	CARSLRTSGSDYQETQYF
TRBJ2-7	NA	NA	TRBV2	TGTGCCAGCAGTCCGCGGGCTTCCTACGAGCAGTACTTC	CASSPRASYEQYF
TRBJ2-1	NA	NA	TRBV24-1	TGTGCCACCAGTGATTTGATTTGGGTCCCCGACACGTCCTACAATGAGCAGTTCTTC	CATSDLIWVPDTSYNEQFF
TRBJ2-3	NA	NA	TRBV20-1	TGCAGTGCAGTGAGAGATACGCAGTATTTT	CSAVRDTQYF
TRBJ2-2	NA	NA	TRBV5-5	TGTGCCAGCAGCTTGTATACGGGAAACACCGGGGAGCTGTTTTTT	CASSLYTGNTGELFF
TRBJ1-2	NA	NA	TRBV14	TGTGCCAGCAGCCAAGTGTCAGGACTATATGGCTACACCTTC	CASSQVSGLYGYTF
TRBJ2-7	NA	TRBD2	TRBV4-1	TGCGCCAGCAGCCAGGATAGCGGGAGACTGTACGAGCAGTACTTC	CASSQDSGRLYEQYF
TRBJ1-1	NA	NA	TRBV29-1	TGCACCTGTCGTGCGACGGCCAACACTGAAGCTTTCTTT	CTCRATANTEAFF
TRBJ1-2	NA	NA	TRBV28	TGTGCCAGCAGTTTCGGGGGGATCTATGGCTACACCTTC	CASSFGGIYGYTF
TRBJ2-1	NA	TRBD2	TRBV6-5	TGTGCCGCGTCGTCCAGCGGGAGAACCTACAATGAGCAGTTCTTC	CAASSSGRTYNEQFF
TRBJ2-3	NA	NA	TRBV3-1/TRBV3-2	TGTGCCAGCAGCCAAGGGAGGACGACAGATACGCAGTATTTT	CASSQGRTTDTQYF
TRBJ2-1	NA	TRBD1	TRBV11-2	TGTGCCAGCATTGCAGGGGGCGCCTACAATGAGCAGTTCTTC	CASIAGGAYNEQFF
TRBJ2-1	NA	TRBD2	TRBV2	TGTGCCAGCCGGGGACCGGGGGGCTCCTACAATGAGCAGTTCTTC	CASRGPGGSYNEQFF
TRBJ2-7	NA	TRBD2	TRBV29-1	TGCAGCGCCGCCGCCTGGGAGGGCCACGAGCAGTACTTC	CSAAAWEGHEQYF
TRBJ2-7	NA	NA	TRBV6-5	TGTGCCAGCAGTCGCAACCCCAATGACGAGCAGTACTTC	CASSRNPNDEQYF
TRBJ2-5	NA	NA	TRBV12-3/TRBV12-4	TGTGCCAGCGGACGGGCGATTGAAGAGACCCAGTACTTC	CASGRAIEETQYF
TRBJ2-3	NA	TRBD2	TRBV6-4	TGTGCCAGCAGGATTAGCGGGAGCGCAGATACGCAGTATTTT	CASRISGSADTQYF
TRBJ2-1	NA	NA	TRBV6-5	TGTGCCAGCAACGCGGCCCTCTACAATGAGCAGTTCTTC	CASNAALYNEQFF
TRBJ1-1	NA	TRBD1	TRBV19	TGTGCCAGTAGTGCGGGACAGTGGGACACTGAAGCTTTCTTT	CASSAGQWDTEAFF
TRBJ2-7	NA	NA	TRBV27	TGTGCCAGCACCCAAGGGTCGGGATCGTCCGGCGAGCAGTACTTC	CASTQGSGSSGEQYF
TRBJ2-1	once	NA	TRBV3-1/TRBV3-2	TGTGCCAGCAGCCAAGTTATGACGAATGAGCAGTTCTTC	CASSQVMTNEQFF
TRBJ1-4	NA	NA	TRBV9	TGTGCCAGCAGCGTAGGTCCCAAGGGTGAAAAACTGTTTTTT	CASSVGPKGEKLFF
TRBJ2-3	NA	TRBD2	TRBV7-9	TGTGCCAGCAGCTCTACTGGACTAGCGGGTCTCACAGATACGCAGTATTTT	CASSSTGLAGLTDTQYF
TRBJ1-4	NA	NA	TRBV11-2	TGTGCCAGCAGCTTAGGGGGACACCTTAATGAAAAACTGTTTTTT	CASSLGGHLNEKLFF
TRBJ2-5	once	NA	TRBV5-1	TGCGCCAGCAGCTTGGGAGGAGAGGGGTTCCCTGGGGAGACCCAGTACTTC	CASSLGGEGFPGETQYF
TRBJ2-5	NA	TRBD2	TRBV27	TGTGCCAGCAGTTTTGACGGGAGGGGCCTGGGGACCCAGTACTTC	CASSFDGRGLGTQYF
TRBJ1-1	NA	NA	TRBV12-3/TRBV12-4	TGTGCCAGCAGCAACCTAATGAACACTGAAGCTTTCTTT	CASSNLMNTEAFF
TRBJ1-6	once	NA	TRBV5-5	TGTGCCAGCAGCCCCTATCGGGGTAATTCGAGTCCCCTCCACTTT	CASSPYRGNSSPLHF
TRBJ2-7	NA	TRBD2	TRBV28	TGTGCCAGCAGTCCGTTCCGGGAGGGAGACGAGCAGTACTTC	CASSPFREGDEQYF